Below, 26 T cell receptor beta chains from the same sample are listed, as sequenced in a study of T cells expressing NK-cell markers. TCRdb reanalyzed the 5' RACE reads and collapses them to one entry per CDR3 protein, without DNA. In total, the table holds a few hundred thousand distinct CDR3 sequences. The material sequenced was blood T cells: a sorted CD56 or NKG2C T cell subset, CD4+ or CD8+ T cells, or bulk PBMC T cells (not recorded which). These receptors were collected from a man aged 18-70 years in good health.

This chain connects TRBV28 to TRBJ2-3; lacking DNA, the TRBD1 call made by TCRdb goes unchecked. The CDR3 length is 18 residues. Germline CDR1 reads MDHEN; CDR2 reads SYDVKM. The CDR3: CASSLYLPGQALEDTQYF.

CDR3 region: CASSSGGTGGRSYTF. This sequence joins TRBV28 and TRBJ1-2; the D call from TCRdb, TRBD1, cannot be confirmed without DNA. This CDR3 is built from 15 residues. Looked up from germline, CDR1 is MDHEN and CDR2 is SYDVKM.

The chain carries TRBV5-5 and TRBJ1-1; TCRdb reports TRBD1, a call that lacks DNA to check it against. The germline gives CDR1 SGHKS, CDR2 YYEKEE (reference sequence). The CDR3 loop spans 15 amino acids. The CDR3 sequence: CASSFLMAGGTEAFF.

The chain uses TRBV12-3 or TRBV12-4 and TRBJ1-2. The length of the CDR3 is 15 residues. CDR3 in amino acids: CASRALPGPNYGYTF.

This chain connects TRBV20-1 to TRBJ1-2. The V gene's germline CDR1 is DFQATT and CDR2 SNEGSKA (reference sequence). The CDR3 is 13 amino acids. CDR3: CSARIGNNYGYTF.

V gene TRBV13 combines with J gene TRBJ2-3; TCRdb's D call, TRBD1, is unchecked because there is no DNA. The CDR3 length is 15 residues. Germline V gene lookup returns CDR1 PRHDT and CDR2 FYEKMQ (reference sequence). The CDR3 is CASSLAGGPADTQYF.

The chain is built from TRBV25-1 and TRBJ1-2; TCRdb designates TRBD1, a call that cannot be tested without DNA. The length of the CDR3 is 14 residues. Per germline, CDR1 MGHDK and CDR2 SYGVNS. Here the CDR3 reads CASSAGQFNYGYTF.

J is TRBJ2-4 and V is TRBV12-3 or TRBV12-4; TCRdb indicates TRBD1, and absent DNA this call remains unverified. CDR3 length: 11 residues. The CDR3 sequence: CASRQGNIQYF.

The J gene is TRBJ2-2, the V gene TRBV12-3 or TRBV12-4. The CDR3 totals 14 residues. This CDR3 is CASSFNGNTGELFF.

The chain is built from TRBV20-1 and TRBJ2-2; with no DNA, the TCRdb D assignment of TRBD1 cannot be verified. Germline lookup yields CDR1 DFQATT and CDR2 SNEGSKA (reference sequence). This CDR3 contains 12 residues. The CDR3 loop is CSAQLRGGELFF.

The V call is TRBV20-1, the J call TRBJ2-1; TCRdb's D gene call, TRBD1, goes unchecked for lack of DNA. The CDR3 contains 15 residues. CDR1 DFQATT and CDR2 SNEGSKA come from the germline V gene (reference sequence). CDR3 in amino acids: CSARKYRGRNNEQFF.

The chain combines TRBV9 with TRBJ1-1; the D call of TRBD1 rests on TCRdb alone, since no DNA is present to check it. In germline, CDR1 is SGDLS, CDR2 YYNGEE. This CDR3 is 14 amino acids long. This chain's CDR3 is CASSVAPGRTEAFF.

This CDR3 reads CASSPTGTRSTDTQYF. The V and J genes are TRBV18 and TRBJ2-3. The V gene's germline CDR1 is KGHSH and CDR2 LQKENI. The CDR3 runs 16 residues.

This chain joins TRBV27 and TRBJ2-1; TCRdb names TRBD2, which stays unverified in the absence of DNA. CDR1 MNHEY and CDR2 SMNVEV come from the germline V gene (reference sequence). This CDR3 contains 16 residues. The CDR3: CASSSPWLAGGHEQFF.

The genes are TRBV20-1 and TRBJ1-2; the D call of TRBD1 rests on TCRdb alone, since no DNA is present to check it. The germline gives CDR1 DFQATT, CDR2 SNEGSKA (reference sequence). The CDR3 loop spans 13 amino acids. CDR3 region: CSARGRGRDGYTF.

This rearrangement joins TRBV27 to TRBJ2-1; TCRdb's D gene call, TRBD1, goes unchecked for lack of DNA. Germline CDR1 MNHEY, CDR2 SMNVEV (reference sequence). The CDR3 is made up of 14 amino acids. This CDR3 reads CASQKPRLNNEQFF.

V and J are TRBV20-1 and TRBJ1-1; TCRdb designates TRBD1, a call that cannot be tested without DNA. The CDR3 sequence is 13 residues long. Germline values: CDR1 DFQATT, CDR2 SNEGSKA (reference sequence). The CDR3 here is CSALKGQGGSAFF.

CDR3 amino acids: CSASRDGPLREQYF. The V call is TRBV20-1, the J call TRBJ2-7; TCRdb proposes TRBD1, but this gene call is untestable without DNA. Germline loops: CDR1 DFQATT, CDR2 SNEGSKA (reference sequence). This CDR3 spans 14 amino acids.

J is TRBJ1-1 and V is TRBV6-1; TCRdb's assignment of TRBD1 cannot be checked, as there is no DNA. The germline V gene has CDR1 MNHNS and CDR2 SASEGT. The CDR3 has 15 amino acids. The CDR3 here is CASSHSMSGNTEAFF.

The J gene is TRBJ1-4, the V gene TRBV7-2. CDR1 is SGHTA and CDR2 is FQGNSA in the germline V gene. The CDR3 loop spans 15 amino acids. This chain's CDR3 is CASSRSYATNEKLFF. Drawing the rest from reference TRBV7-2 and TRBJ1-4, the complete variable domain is GAGVSQSPSNKVTEKGKDVELRCDPISGHTALYWYRQSLGQGLEFLIYFQGNSAPDKSGLPSDRFSAERTGGSVSTLTIQRTQQEDSAVYLCASSRSYATNEKLFFGSGTQLSVL.

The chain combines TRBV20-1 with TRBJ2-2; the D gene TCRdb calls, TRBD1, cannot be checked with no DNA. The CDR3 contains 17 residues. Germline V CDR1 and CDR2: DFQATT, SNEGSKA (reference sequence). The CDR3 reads CSARDLGTGSGTGELFF.

CDR3 in amino acids: CASSQVGAGDTQYF. The chain carries TRBV4-1 and TRBJ2-3; TCRdb's D call of TRBD1 is untestable without DNA. The length of the CDR3 is 14 residues. The germline gives CDR1 MGHRA, CDR2 YSYEKL.

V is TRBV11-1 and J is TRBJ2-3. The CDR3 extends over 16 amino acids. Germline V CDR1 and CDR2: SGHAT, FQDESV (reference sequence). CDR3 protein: CASSLDGRRLTDTQYF.

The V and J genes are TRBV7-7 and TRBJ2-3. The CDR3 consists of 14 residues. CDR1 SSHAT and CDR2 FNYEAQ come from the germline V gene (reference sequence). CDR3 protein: CASSVGVGADTQYF.

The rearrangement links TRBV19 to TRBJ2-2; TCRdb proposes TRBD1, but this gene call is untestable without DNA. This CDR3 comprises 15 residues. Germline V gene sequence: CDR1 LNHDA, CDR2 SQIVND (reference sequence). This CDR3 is CASRNQGANTGELFF.

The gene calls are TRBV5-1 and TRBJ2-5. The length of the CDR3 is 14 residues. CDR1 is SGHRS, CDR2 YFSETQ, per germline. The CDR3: CASSLGQFMETQYF. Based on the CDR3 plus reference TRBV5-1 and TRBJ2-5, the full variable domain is KAGVTQTPRYLIKTRGQQVTLSCSPISGHRSVSWYQQTPGQGLQFLFEYFSETQRNKGNFPGRFSGRQFSNSRSEMNVSTLELGDSALYLCASSLGQFMETQYFGPGTRLLVL.